The present T cell receptor (beta chain) was sequenced within a study of blood T cell repertoires in COVID-19. Overall study: COVID-19 samples, acute and convalescent, were from the United States, Italy and Spain.

This clone showed up just a few times. Sequencing was performed with immunoSEQ multiplex PCR; in TCRdb, only in-frame clones are kept and a portion is missing. The sample has roughly 200,000 clones, 86% seen once; the top ten hold around 6%. This TCR derives from a man aged 35 to 55 with acute COVID-19. The sequencing input was PBMCs or T cells enriched from blood (not recorded which).

CDR3 sequence: CSASVSPGGIPGSVYYGYTF. Here the CDR3 DNA reads TGCAGTGCTAGTGTCAGTCCCGGGGGGATTCCGGGTTCTGTATATTATGGCTACACCTTC. The chain uses TRBV20-1 and TRBJ1-2; D perhaps matches TRBD1 (5 bases). The CDR3 totals 20 residues. V lost 3 bases, J lost 5 bases, and 34 bases lay in between. Germline V gene sequence: CDR1 DFQATT, CDR2 SNEGSKA (reference sequence).